This section outlines one TCR beta chain sequence together with its context. V dropped 6 bases and J dropped 2; count of bases not matched to a gene: 8. This CDR3 has 15 residues. The V gene's germline CDR1 is SGHAT and CDR2 FQNNGV. Conversion of TCR transcripts into cDNA relied on 5'RACE template switching, which added a universal primer site and UMIs. TCRdb called the 5' RACE reads again in MiXCR, with one record for every CDR3 protein. The sample has about 340,000 distinct CDR3 sequences, about 12% seen once; the top ten hold about 3%. The data derive from a study of T cells after yellow fever vaccination.

The sequencing used CD4+ T cells sorted from PBMCs, collected 15 days after the yellow fever booster vaccination. The gene calls are TRBV11-2 and TRBJ1-1; TRBD1 agrees at 8 bases. The TCR sequence derives from a man between 18 and 35 years old who received the YFV17D yellow fever vaccine. The CDR3 reads CASRGYDRGNTEAFF. DNA of the CDR3: TGTGCCAGCAGAGGATACGACAGGGGAAACACTGAAGCTTTCTTT.